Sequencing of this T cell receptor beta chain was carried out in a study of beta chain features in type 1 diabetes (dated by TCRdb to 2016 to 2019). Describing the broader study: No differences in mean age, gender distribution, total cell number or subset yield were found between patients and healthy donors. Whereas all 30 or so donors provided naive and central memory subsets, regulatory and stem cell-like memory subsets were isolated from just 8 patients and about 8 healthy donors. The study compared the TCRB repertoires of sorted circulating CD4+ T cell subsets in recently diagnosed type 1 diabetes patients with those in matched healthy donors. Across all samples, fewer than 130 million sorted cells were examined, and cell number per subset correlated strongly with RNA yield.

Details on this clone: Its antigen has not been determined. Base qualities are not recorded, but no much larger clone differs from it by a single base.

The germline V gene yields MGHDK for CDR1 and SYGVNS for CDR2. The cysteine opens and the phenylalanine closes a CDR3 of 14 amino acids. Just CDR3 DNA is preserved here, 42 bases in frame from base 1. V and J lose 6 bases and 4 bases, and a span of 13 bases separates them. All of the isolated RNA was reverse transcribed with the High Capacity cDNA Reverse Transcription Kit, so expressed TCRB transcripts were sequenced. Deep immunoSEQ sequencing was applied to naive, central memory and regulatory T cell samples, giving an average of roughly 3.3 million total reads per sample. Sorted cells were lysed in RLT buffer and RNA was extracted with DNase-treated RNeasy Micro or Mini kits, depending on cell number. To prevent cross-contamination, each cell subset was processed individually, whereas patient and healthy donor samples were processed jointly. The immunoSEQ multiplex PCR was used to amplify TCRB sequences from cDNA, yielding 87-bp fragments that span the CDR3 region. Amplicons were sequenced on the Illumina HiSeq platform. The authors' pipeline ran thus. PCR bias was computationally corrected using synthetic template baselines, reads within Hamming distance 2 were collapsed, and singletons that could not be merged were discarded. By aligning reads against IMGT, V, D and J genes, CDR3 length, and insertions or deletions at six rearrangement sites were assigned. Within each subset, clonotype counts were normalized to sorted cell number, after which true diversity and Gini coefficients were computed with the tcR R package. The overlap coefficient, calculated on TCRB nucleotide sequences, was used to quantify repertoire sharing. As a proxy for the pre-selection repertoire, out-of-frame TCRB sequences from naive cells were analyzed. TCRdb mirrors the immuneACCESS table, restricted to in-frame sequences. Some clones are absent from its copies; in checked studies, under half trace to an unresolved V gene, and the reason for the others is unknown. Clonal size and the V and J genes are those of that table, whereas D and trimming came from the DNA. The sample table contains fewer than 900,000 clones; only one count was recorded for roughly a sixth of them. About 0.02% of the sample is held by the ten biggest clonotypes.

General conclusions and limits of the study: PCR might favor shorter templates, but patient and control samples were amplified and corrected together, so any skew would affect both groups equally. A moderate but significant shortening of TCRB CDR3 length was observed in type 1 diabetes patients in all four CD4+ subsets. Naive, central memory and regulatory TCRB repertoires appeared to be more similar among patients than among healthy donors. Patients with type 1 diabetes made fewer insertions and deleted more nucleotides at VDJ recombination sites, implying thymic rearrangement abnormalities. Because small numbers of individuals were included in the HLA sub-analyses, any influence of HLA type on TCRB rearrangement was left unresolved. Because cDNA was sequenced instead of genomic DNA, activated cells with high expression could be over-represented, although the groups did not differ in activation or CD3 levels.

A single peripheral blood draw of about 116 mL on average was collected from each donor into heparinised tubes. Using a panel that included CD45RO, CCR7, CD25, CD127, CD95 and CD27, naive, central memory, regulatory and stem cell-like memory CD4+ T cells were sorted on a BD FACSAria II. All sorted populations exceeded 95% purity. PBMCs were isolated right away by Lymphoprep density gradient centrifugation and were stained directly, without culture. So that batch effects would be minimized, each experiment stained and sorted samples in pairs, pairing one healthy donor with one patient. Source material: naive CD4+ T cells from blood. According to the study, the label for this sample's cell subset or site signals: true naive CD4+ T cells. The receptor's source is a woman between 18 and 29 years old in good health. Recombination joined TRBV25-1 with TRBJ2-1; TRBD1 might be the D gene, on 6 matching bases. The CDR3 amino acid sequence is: CASSEGQGYNEQFF. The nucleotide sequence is TGTGCCAGCAGCGAGGGGCAGGGGTACAATGAGCAGTTCTTC. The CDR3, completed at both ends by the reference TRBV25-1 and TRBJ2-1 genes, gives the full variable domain EADIYQTPRYLVIGTGKKITLECSQTMGHDKMYWYQQDPGMELHLIHYSYGVNSTEKGDLSSESTVSRIRTEHFPLTLESARPSHTSQYLCASSEGQGYNEQFFGPGTRLTVL.